This T cell receptor (beta chain) stems from a study of blood T cell repertoires in COVID-19. Study at large: The origin of the acute and convalescent COVID-19 samples was the United States, Italy and Spain. T cells, B-cell-depleted T cells, or PBMCs provided the cDNA or gDNA that served as material.

V gave up 4 bases and J gave up 4 bases, with 12 bases separating them. The length of the CDR3 is 14 residues. CDR1 is SNHLY and CDR2 is FYNNEI in the germline V gene. Per the original data handling: The authors estimated nucleated cell counts from reference gene primer amplification. Produced via immunoSEQ multiplex PCR; TCRdb's table is partial and in-frame only. Clonal size and the V and J genes are those of that table, whereas D and trimming came from the DNA. In the table there are 250,000 to 300,000 clones, approximately 88% of which are singletons. The sequence was collected from a man aged 50-60 years with acute or convalescent COVID-19. The sequencing sample was made of peripheral blood. The chain combines TRBV2 with TRBJ2-3, with TRBD2 as a possible D gene (6 bases). The CDR3 here is CASSGNGGADTQYF. CDR3 bases: TGTGCCAGCAGTGGAAACGGGGGTGCAGATACGCAGTATTTT.